A selection of T cell receptor beta chains follows, all from one sample in a study of blood T cell repertoires in COVID-19. Some clones are missing from TCRdb's copy, which holds only in-frame ones; the method was immunoSEQ multiplex PCR. The table has over 250,000 clones, roughly 80% seen once. The sequencing sample was made of PBMCs or T cells enriched from blood (not recorded which). These receptors originate from a man aged 35-49 years who had been exposed to COVID-19. The CDR3 runs from the conserved cysteine through the conserved F or W. The D gene is left open where the match is weak. Only part of the rows carry a size: once, few, many, or a class if the clone is expanded.

v_call,j_call,d_call,clone_size,cdr3_aa,cdr3_nt
TRBV12-3/TRBV12-4,TRBJ1-1,TRBD1,-,CASSLRDRDEAFF,TGTGCCAGCAGTTTAAGGGACAGGGACGAAGCTTTCTTT
TRBV2,TRBJ1-6,-,few,CASSDTGWQGSSPLHF,TGTGCCAGCAGTGATACAGGGTGGCAGGGAAGTTCACCCCTCCACTTT
TRBV7-9,TRBJ1-2,-,-,CASSYLTDYTF,TGTGCCAGCAGCTATTTGACAGACTACACCTTC
TRBV18,TRBJ2-1,TRBD2,few,CASSPRLAGASSPGSNEQFF,TGTGCCAGCTCACCCCGACTAGCGGGAGCATCGAGTCCGGGCTCCAATGAGCAGTTCTTC
TRBV19,TRBJ2-7,-,-,CASSATVTTTLYEQYF,TGTGCCAGTAGCGCCACGGTCACGACGACACTTTACGAGCAGTACTTC
TRBV19,TRBJ1-6,-,few,CASRHNNNSPLHF,TGTGCCAGCAGACACAACAATAATTCACCCCTCCACTTT
TRBV5-6,TRBJ2-2,-,-,CASSIRGNLDTGELFF,TGTGCCAGCAGCATCCGCGGGAACCTCGACACCGGGGAGCTGTTTTTT
TRBV24-1,TRBJ2-2,TRBD1,-,CATGPGQGNAGELFF,TGTGCCACCGGGCCGGGACAGGGTAACGCCGGGGAGCTGTTTTTT
TRBV14,TRBJ2-1,-,-,CASSQDSRGRFYNEQFF,TGTGCCAGCAGCCAAGACTCTCGAGGGAGGTTCTACAATGAGCAGTTCTTC
TRBV5-5,TRBJ2-2,-,-,CASSSGDSTGELFF,TGTGCCAGCAGCTCCGGGGATAGCACCGGGGAGCTGTTTTTT
TRBV7-9,TRBJ2-3,-,-,CASDTDLTDTQYF,TGTGCCAGCGATACCGACTTGACAGATACGCAGTATTTT
TRBV20-1,TRBJ1-2,-,-,CRPLDEGGYTF,TGCAGACCCCTGGATGAGGGTGGCTACACCTTC
TRBV5-4,TRBJ2-7,TRBD2,many,CASSLDWTSGSEQYF,TGTGCCAGCAGCTTGGATTGGACTAGCGGGAGCGAGCAGTACTTC
TRBV10-2,TRBJ1-5,-,-,CASSLRVGGNQPQHF,TGCGCCAGCAGTCTCAGGGTGGGTGGCAATCAGCCCCAGCATTTT
TRBV30,TRBJ1-1,-,-,CAWRKDRGEAFF,TGTGCCTGGAGAAAGGATCGGGGAGAAGCTTTCTTT
TRBV28,TRBJ1-5,TRBD1,few,CASSPAGQGVQPQHF,TGTGCCAGCAGTCCCGCGGGACAGGGCGTTCAGCCCCAGCATTTT
TRBV5-1,TRBJ2-3,-,-,CASSSDSPSDTQYF,TGCGCCAGCAGCTCTGACAGTCCCTCGGATACGCAGTATTTT
TRBV10-3,TRBJ1-5,TRBD1,few,CAISDSGGGRQPQHF,TGTGCCATCAGTGACTCAGGGGGTGGGCGTCAGCCCCAGCATTTT
TRBV3-1/TRBV3-2,TRBJ2-7,-,-,CASSQGSVEQYF,TGTGCCAGCAGCCAAGGTAGCGTTGAGCAGTACTTC
TRBV10-3,TRBJ2-1,-,-,CAISQGGNEQFF,TGTGCCATCAGTCAGGGGGGCAATGAGCAGTTCTTC
TRBV9,TRBJ2-1,TRBD2,-,CASSGGLAGGSYNEQFF,TGTGCCAGCAGCGGAGGACTAGCGGGAGGATCCTACAATGAGCAGTTCTTC
TRBV9,TRBJ1-3,-,-,CASSVGGSRSGNTIYF,TGTGCCAGCAGCGTAGGTGGCTCACGCTCTGGAAACACCATATATTTT
TRBV15,TRBJ1-1,-,-,CATSRDKGAFSVTEAFF,TGTGCCACCAGCAGAGATAAAGGAGCTTTCTCGGTCACTGAAGCTTTCTTT